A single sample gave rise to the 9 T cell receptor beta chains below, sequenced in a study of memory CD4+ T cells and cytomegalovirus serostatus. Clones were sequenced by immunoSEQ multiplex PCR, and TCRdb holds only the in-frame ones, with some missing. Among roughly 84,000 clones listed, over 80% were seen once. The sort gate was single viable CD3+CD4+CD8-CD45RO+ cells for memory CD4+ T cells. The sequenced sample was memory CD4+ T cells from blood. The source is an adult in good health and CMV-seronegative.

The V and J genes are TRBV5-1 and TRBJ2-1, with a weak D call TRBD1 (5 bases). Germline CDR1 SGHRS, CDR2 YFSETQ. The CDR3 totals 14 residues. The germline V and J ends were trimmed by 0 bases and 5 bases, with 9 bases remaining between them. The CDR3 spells CASSLGAGNNEQFF. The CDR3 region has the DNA TGCGCCAGCAGCTTGGGCGCAGGGAACAATGAGCAGTTCTTC.

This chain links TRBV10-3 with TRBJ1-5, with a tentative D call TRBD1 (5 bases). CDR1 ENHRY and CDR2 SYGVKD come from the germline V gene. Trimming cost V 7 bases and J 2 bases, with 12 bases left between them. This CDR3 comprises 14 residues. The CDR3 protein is CAINGGARNQPQHF. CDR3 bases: TGTGCCATCAACGGCGGGGCTCGCAATCAGCCCCAGCATTTT.

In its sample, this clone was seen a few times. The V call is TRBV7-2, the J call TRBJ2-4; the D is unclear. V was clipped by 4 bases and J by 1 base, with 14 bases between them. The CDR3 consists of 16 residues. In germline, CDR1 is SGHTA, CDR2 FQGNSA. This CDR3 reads CASSSDGARAKNIQYF. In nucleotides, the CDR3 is TGTGCCAGCAGCTCGGACGGAGCTCGTGCCAAAAACATTCAGTACTTC.

The CDR3 DNA reads as TGCGCCAGCAGCCGTTCCAGGGGCACTGAAGCTTTCTTT. Translating it yields CASSRSRGTEAFF. The rearrangement joins TRBV4-3 to TRBJ1-1, with D perhaps TRBD1 (6 bases). Germline lookup yields CDR1 LGHNA and CDR2 YSLEER. This CDR3 spans 13 amino acids. Trimming pared 4 bases from V and 4 bases from J, leaving 10 bases between.

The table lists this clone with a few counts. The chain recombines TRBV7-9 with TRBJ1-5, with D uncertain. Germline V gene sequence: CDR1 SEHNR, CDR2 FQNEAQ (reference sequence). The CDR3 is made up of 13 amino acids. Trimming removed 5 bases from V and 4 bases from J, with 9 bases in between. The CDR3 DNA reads TGTGCCAGCAGCACGGGAGCTAATCAGCCCCAGCATTTT. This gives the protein CASSTGANQPQHF.

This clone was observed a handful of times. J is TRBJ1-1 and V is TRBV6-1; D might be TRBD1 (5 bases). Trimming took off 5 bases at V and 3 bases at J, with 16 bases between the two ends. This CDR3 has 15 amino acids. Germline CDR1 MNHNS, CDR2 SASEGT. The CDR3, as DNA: TGTGCCAGCAGTACAGCCGGGACGGCCGACACTGAAGCTTTCTTT. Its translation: CASSTAGTADTEAFF.

CDR3 region: CASSPQLNTGELFF. The CDR3, as DNA: TGTGCCAGCAGCCCCCAACTAAACACCGGGGAGCTGTTTTTT. This rearrangement joins TRBV7-2 to TRBJ2-2, with D hard to call. Germline V gives CDR1 SGHTA, CDR2 FQGNSA. Trimming shortened V by 5 bases and J by 2 bases, and 9 bases separated the two germline ends. CDR3 length: 14 residues.

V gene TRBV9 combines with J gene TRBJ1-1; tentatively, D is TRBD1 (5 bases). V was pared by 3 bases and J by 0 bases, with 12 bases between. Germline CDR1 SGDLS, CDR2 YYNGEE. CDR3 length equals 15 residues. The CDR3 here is CASSGSPGVNTEAFF. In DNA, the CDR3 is TGTGCCAGCAGCGGATCACCGGGGGTGAACACTGAAGCTTTCTTT.

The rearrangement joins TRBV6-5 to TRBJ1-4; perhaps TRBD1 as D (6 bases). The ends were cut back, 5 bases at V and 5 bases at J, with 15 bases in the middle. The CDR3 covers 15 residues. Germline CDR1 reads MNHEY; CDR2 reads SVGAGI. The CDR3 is CASSHRGAQNEKLFF. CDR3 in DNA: TGTGCCAGCAGTCACCGGGGGGCTCAAAATGAAAAACTGTTTTTT.